One sample yielded the 8 T cell receptor beta chains listed below, sequenced in a study of long-term antiretroviral therapy in people with HIV. At the survey level, the v3.0 immunoSEQ assay was run. Generated by immunoSEQ multiplex PCR, the TCRdb table keeps only in-frame clones and is missing some. The sample shows 7,500 to 10,000 clones, 84% of them seen only once. The material was unsorted PBMCs, obtained 0.3 years before starting antiretroviral therapy. The receptors were gathered from a man aged 30 to 39 with HIV.

The V call is TRBV7-7, the J call TRBJ2-7; 11 nucleotides match TRBD2. Per the germline V gene, CDR1 is SSHAT and CDR2 is FNYEAQ (reference sequence). With V trimmed by 5 bases and J by 7 bases, 13 bases remained unmatched. This CDR3 is 16 amino acids long. The CDR3 spells CASSPQIAGGITEQYF. The CDR3 bases are TGTGCCAGCAGCCCCCAAATAGCGGGGGGGATTACGGAGCAGTACTTC. The whole variable domain, filled in from reference TRBV7-7 and TRBJ2-7, reads GAGVSQSPRYKVTKRGQDVTLRCDPISSHATLYWYQQALGQGPEFLTYFNYEAQPDKSGLPSDRFSAERPEGSISTLTIQRTEQRDSAMYRCASSPQIAGGITEQYFGPGTRLTVT.

This chain uses TRBV5-1 with TRBJ2-7; 8 bases line up with TRBD2. Germline CDR1 reads SGHRS; CDR2 reads YFSETQ. The CDR3 runs 17 residues. J lost 0 bases, V lost 4 bases, and 12 bases had no gene match. The DNA of the CDR3 is TGCGCCAGCAGCCGGGGGCCGGGGGGGATGAGCTCCTACGAGCAGTACTTC. Translation gives CASSRGPGGMSSYEQYF.

The chain recombines TRBV21-1 with TRBJ2-7; the DNA was not used to check the table's D call, TRBD1. TRBV21-1 is an annotated pseudogene. The CDR3 loop spans 14 amino acids. The CDR3 nucleotides read TGTGCCAGCAGCATCCTACAGGGCGCCTACGAGCAGTACTTC. It encodes CASSILQGAYEQYF.

CDR3 DNA sequence: TGCGCCAGCAGCCAATTAGAACTAGGGGGAACAGATACGCAGTATTTT. Translated, it gives CASSQLELGGTDTQYF. The chain combines TRBV4-1 with TRBJ2-3, with D possibly being TRBD1 (6 bases). Trimming removed 2 bases at V and 3 bases at J, with 15 bases between. Germline values: CDR1 MGHRA, CDR2 YSYEKL. The length of the CDR3 is 16 residues.

The J gene is TRBJ2-5, the V gene TRBV6-1; 8 nucleotides line up with TRBD1. This CDR3 has 15 residues. Germline V gene sequence: CDR1 MNHNS, CDR2 SASEGT. Trimming took 6 bases from V and 3 from J; bases not matched to a gene: 9. In DNA, the CDR3 is TGTGCCAGCAGGAGCCGATCGACAGGGGAAGAGACCCAGTACTTC. Amino acids: CASRSRSTGEETQYF.

V gene TRBV27 combines with J gene TRBJ2-1; D call uncertain. The germline V and J ends were trimmed by 4 bases and 6 bases, with 7 bases remaining between them. Germline lookup yields CDR1 MNHEY and CDR2 SMNVEV (reference sequence). This CDR3 has 12 amino acids. The CDR3: CASSSLGNEQFF. CDR3 sequence (DNA): TGTGCCAGCAGTTCCTTAGGCAATGAGCAGTTCTTC.

The chain has TRBV4-3 and TRBJ1-6; 7 positions agree with TRBD1. With 0 bases clipped from V and 0 bases from J, the junction kept 2 bases outside the gene matches. This CDR3 is built from 17 residues. CDR1 and CDR2 (germline): LGHNA, YSLEER. CDR3: CASSQEDRSSYNSPLHF. CDR3 DNA sequence: TGCGCCAGCAGCCAAGAGGACAGGAGCTCCTATAATTCACCCCTCCACTTT.

The chain joins TRBV7-9 to TRBJ1-5, with a possible D match to TRBD1 (6 bases). Germline loops: CDR1 SEHNR, CDR2 FQNEAQ (reference sequence). There are 13 residues in the CDR3. Trimming pared 4 bases from V and 4 bases from J, leaving 8 bases between. This CDR3 reads CASSSQGNQPQHF. CDR3 DNA sequence: TGTGCCAGCAGCTCTCAGGGGAATCAGCCCCAGCATTTT.